This TCR beta chain came from a study of blood T cell repertoires in COVID-19. Study at large: The study drew acute and convalescent COVID-19 samples from the United States, Italy and Spain.

This study enrolled people aged about 18 to 100 from around 26 US geographic areas. Up to 2 weeks before entering the study, exposed participants had met a COVID-19 case. The CDR3 has 15 residues. V lost 7 bases, J lost 1 base, and 7 bases stayed unmatched. The V gene's germline CDR1 is SGHRS and CDR2 YFSETQ. Clones were read by immunoSEQ multiplex PCR, and TCRdb kept only the in-frame ones, dropping some. Among 200,000 to 250,000 clones listed, 70% to 90% were seen once. This chain connects TRBV5-1 to TRBJ2-5, with 10 nucleotides matching TRBD2. The sample taken for sequencing was PBMCs or T cells enriched from blood (not recorded which). This receptor was identified in a man aged 45-65 years who had been exposed to COVID-19. The CDR3 DNA sequence: TGCGCCAGCGGTCCTCTAGCGGGAGTCCAAGAGACCCAGTACTTC. Residues: CASGPLAGVQETQYF.